This T cell receptor beta chain comes out of a study of T cells after yellow fever vaccination. Turning to the study itself: When fractions had low cell numbers, they were prepared with SMART-Seq v4 Ultra Low Input.

Study-wide results and limits: When the response was secondary, it was weaker but reached its peak faster, day 5 versus 15. Reappearance after the booster was observed for most primary-vaccination clones (roughly 97% CD4, around 90% CD8).

Synthesis of TCR cDNA relied on 5'RACE template switching, which attached a universal primer site and UMIs. TCRdb fed the 5' RACE reads into MiXCR, producing one record per CDR3 protein. Of some 240,000 distinct CDR3 sequences in the sample, 5.2% were seen once. Germline loops: CDR1 SGHKS, CDR2 YYEKEE (reference sequence). CDR3 size: 14 residues. Deletions cut 4 bases from V and 7 bases from J, with 16 bases between. This clonotype was observed many times. Its target is unknown. The rearrangement uses TRBV5-5 and TRBJ2-3; D possibly matches TRBD1 or TRBD2 (5 bases each). The receptor comes from a man younger than 30 who received the YFV17D yellow fever vaccine. Sequenced here: CD4+ T cells sorted from PBMCs, sampled on the day of the yellow fever booster vaccination. CDR3 amino acids: CASSGFGGENTQYF. The CDR3 bases are TGTGCCAGCAGCGGTTTTGGGGGAGAGAATACGCAGTATTTT.